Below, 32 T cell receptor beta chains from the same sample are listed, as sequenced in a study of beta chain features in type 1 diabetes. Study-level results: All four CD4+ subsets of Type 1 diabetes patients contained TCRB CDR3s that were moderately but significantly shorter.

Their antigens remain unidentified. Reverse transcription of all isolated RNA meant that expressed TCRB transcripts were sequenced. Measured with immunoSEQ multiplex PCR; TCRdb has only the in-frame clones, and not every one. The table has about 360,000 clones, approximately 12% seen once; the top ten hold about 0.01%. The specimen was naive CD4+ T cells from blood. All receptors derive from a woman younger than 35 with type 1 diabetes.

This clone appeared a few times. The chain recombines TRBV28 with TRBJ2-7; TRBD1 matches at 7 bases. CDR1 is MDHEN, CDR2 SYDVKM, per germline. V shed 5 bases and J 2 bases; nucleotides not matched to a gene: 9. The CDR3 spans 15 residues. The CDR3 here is CASSTNRDRPYEQYF. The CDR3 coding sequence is TGTGCCAGCAGTACAAACCGGGACAGACCCTACGAGCAGTACTTC.

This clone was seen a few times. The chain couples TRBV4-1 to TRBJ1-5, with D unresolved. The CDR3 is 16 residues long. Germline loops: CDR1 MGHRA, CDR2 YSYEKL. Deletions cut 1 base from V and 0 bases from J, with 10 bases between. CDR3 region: CASSQASGYSNQPQHF. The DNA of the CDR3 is TGCGCCAGCAGCCAAGCATCAGGTTATAGCAATCAGCCCCAGCATTTT.

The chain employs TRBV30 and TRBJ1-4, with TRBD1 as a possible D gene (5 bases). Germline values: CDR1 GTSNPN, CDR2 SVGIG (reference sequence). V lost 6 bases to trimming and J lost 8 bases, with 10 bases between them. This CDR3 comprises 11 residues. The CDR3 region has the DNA TGTGCCTGCAGGGATGTGGAAAAACTGTTTTTT. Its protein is CACRDVEKLFF. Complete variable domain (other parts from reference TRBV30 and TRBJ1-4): SQTIHQWPATLVQPVGSPLSLECTVEGTSNPNLYWYRQAAGRGLQLLFYSVGIGQISSEVPQNLSASRPQDRQFILSSKKLLLSDSGFYLCACRDVEKLFFGSGTQLSVL.

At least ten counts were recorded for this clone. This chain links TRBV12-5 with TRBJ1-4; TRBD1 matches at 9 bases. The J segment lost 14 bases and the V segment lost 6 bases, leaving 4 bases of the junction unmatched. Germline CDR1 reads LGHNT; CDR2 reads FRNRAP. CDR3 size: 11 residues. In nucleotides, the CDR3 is TGTGCTAGTGGCTCGGACAGGGGCCTGTTTTTT. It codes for CASGSDRGLFF.

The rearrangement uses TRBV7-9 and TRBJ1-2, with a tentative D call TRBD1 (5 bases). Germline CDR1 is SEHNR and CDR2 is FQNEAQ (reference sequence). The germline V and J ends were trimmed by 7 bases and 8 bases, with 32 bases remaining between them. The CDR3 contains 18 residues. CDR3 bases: TGTGCCAGCACGACAGTCGGTTTGGCAGTGGGAGGGGTTGCCGGCTACACCTTC. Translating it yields CASTTVGLAVGGVAGYTF.

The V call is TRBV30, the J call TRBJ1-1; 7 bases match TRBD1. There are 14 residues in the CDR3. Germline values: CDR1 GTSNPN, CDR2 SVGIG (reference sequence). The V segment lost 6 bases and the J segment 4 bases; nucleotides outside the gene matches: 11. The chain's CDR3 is CACGTDLRGTEAFF. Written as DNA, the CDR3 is TGTGCCTGCGGGACAGACCTCAGGGGCACTGAAGCTTTCTTT.

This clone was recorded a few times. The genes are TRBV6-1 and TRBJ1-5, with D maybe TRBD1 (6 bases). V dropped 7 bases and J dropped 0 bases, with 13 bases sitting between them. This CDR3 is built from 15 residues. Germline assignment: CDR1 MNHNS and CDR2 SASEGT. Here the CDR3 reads CASKRGHSSNQPQHF. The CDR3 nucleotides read TGTGCCAGCAAGCGGGGACACTCTAGCAATCAGCCCCAGCATTTT.

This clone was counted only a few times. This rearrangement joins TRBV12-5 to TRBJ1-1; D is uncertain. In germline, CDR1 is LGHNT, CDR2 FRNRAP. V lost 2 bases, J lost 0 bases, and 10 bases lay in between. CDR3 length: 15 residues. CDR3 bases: TGTGCTAGTGGTTTGTTGTCTTCGGTGAACACTGAAGCTTTCTTT. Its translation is CASGLLSSVNTEAFF.

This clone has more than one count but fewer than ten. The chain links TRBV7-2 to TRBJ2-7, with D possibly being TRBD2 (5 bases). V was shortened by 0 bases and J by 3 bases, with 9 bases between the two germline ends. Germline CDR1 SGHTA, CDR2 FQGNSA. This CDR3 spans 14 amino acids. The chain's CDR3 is CASSLAGAIYEQYF. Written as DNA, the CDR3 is TGTGCCAGCAGCTTAGCGGGAGCCATCTACGAGCAGTACTTC.

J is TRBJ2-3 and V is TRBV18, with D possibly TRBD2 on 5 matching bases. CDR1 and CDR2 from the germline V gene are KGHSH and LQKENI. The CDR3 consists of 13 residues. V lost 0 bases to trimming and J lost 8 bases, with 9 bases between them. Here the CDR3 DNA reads TGTGCCAGCTCACCACCCGAGGGTGGTACGCAGTATTTT. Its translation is CASSPPEGGTQYF. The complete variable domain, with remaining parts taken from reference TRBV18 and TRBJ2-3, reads NAGVMQNPRHLVRRRGQEARLRCSPMKGHSHVYWYRQLPEEGLKFMVYLQKENIIDESGMPKERFSAEFPKEGPSILRIQQVVRGDSAAYFCASSPPEGGTQYFGPGTRLTVL.

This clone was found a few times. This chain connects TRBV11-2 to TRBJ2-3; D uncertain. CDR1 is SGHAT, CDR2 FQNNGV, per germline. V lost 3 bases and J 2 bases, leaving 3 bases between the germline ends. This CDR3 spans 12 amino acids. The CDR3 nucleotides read TGTGCCAGCAGCTTCAACACAGATACGCAGTATTTT. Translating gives CASSFNTDTQYF.

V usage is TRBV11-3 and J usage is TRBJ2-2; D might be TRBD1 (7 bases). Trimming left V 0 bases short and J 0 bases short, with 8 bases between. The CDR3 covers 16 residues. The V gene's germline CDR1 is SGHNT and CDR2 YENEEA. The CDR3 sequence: CASSLDRGANTGELFF. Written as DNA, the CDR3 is TGTGCCAGCAGCTTAGACAGGGGGGCGAACACCGGGGAGCTGTTTTTT.

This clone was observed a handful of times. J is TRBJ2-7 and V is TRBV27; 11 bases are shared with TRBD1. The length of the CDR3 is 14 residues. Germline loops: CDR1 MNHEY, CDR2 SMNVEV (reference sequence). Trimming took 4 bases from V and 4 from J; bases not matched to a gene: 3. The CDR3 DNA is TGTGCCAGCAGTTGGACAGGGGGCTCGTACGAGCAGTACTTC. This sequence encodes CASSWTGGSYEQYF.

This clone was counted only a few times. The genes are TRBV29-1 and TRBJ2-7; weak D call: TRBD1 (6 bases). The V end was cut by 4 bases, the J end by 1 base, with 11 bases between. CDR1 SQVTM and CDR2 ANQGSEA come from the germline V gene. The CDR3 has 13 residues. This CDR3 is CSVGGDTSYEQYF. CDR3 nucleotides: TGCAGCGTTGGAGGGGACACTTCCTACGAGCAGTACTTC.

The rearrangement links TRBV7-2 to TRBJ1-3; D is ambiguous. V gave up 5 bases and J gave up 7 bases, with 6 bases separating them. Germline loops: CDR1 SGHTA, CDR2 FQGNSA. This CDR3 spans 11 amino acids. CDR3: CASSLLNTIYF. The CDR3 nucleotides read TGTGCCAGCAGCCTCCTTAACACCATATATTTT.

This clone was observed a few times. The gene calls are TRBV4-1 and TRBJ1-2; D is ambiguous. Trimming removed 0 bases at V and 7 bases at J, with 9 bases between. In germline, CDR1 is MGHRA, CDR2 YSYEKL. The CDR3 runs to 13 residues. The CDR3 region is CASSQDPTGGYTF. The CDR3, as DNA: TGCGCCAGCAGCCAAGATCCCACGGGTGGCTACACCTTC.

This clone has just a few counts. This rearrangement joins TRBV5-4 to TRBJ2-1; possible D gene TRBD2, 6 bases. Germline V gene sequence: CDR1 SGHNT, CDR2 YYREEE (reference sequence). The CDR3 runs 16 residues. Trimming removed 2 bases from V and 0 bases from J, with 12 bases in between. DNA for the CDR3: TGTGCCAGCAGCTTCCTACTAGCAAGCTCCTACAATGAGCAGTTCTTC. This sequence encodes CASSFLLASSYNEQFF.

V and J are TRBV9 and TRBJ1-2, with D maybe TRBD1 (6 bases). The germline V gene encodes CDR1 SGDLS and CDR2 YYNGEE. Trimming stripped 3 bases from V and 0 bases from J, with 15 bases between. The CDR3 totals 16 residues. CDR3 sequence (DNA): TGTGCCAGCAGCGCACAATCGGACAGAGCTAACTATGGCTACACCTTC. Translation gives CASSAQSDRANYGYTF.

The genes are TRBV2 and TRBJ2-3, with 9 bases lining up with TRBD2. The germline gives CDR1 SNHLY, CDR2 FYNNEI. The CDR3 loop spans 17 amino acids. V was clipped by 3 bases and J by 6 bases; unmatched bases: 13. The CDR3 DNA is TGTGCCAGCAGTGATTGGTCCGCCGGCGGGAGGGGTGATACGCAGTATTTT. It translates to CASSDWSAGGRGDTQYF.

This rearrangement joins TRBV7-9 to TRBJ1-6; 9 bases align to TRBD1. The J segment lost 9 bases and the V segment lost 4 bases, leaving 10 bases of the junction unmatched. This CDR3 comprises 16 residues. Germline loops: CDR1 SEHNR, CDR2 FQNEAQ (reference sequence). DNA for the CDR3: TGTGCCAGCAGCTCTCGATCCGGACAGGGGAGTTCACCCCTCCACTTT. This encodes CASSSRSGQGSSPLHF.

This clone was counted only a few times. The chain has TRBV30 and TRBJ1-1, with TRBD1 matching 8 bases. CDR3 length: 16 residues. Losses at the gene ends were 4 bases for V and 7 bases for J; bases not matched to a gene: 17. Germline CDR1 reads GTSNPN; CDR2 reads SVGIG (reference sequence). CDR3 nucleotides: TGTGCCTGGATCTCCCGGACAGGGAGGGGGGGAGTTGAAGCTTTCTTT. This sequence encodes CAWISRTGRGGVEAFF.

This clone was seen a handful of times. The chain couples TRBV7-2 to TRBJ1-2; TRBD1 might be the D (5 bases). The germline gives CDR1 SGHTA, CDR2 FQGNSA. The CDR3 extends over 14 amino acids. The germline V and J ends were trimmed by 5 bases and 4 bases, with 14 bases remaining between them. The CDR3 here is CASSPDGTFYGYTF. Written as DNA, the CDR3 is TGTGCCAGCAGCCCCGACGGGACTTTCTATGGCTACACCTTC.

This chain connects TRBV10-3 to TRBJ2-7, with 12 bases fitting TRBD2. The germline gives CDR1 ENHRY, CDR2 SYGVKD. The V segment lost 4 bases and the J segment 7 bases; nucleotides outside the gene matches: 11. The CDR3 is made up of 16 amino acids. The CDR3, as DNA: TGTGCCATCAGTGGACGACAACTAGCGGGAGGTGGAGAGCAGTACTTC. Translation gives CAISGRQLAGGGEQYF.

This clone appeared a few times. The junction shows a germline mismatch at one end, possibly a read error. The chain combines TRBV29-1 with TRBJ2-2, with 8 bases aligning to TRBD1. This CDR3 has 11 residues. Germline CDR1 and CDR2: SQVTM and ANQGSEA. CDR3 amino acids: CSAGQGGQLFF. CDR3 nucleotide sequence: TGCAGCGCCGGACAGGGCGGGCAGCTGTTTTTT.

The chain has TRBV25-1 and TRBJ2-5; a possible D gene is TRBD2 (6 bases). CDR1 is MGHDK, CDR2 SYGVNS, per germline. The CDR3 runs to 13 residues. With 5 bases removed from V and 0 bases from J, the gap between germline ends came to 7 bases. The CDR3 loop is CASSRGNQETQYF. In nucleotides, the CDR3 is TGTGCCAGCAGTCGGGGGAACCAAGAGACCCAGTACTTC.

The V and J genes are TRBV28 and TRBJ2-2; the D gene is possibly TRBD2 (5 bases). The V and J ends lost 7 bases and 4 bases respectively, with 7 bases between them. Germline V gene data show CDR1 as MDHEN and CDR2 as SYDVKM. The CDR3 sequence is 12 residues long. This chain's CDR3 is CASTEATGELFF. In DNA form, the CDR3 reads TGTGCCAGCACGGAGGCCACCGGGGAGCTGTTTTTT.

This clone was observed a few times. As DNA, the CDR3 is TGTGCCAGTAGGACTAGGGGCTCCTACAATGAGCAGTTCTTC. This gives the protein CASRTRGSYNEQFF. The V gene is TRBV19, the J gene TRBJ2-1, with D maybe TRBD2 (6 bases). The V end was cut by 6 bases, the J end by 0 bases, with 9 bases between. The CDR3 length is 14 residues. Germline lookup yields CDR1 LNHDA and CDR2 SQIVND (reference sequence).

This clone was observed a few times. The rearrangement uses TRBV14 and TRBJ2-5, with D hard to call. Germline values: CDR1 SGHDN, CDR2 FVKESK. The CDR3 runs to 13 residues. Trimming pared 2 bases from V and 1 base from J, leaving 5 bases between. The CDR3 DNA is TGTGCCAGCAGCCAACAACTCCAAGAGACCCAGTACTTC. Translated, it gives CASSQQLQETQYF.

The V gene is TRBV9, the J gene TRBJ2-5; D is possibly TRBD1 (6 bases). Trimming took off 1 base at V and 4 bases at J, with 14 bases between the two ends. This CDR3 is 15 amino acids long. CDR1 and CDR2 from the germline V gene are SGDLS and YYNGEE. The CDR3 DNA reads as TGTGCCAGCAGCGTAATGGCAGGGGTGGGAGAGACCCAGTACTTC. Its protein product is CASSVMAGVGETQYF.

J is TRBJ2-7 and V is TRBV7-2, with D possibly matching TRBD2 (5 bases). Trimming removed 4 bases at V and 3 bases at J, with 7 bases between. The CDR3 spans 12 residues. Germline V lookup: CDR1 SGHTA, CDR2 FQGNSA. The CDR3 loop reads CASSSGLYEQYF. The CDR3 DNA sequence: TGTGCCAGCAGCTCCGGACTCTACGAGCAGTACTTC.

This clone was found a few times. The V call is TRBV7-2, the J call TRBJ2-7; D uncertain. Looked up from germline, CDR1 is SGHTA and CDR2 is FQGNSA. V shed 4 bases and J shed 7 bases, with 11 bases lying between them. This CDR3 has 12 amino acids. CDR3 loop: CASSSRLWEQYF. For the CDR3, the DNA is TGTGCCAGCAGCTCTCGACTGTGGGAGCAGTACTTC.

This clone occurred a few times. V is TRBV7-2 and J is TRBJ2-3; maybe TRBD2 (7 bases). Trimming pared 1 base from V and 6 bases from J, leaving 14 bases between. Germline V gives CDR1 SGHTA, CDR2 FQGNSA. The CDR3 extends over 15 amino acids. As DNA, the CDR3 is TGTGCCAGCAGCTTAGTAGTGGGGGGGCAGGATACGCAGTATTTT. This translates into CASSLVVGGQDTQYF.